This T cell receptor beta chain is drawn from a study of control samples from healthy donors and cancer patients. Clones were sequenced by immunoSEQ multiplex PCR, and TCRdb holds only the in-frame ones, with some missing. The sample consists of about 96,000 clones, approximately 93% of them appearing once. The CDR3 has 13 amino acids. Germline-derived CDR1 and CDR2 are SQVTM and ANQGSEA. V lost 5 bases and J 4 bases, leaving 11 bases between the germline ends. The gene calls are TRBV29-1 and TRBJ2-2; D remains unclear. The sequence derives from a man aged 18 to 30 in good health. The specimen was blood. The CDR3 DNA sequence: TGCAGCGTTTTCACACCTTTCACCGGGGAGCTGTTTTTT. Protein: CSVFTPFTGELFF.